This passage covers 19 T cell receptor beta chains from one sample sequenced in a study of Graves' ophthalmopathy and Graves' hyperthyroidism. Scientists amplified the TCR beta CDR3 regions from RNA transcripts. Second-round multiplex PCR came after first-round RT-PCR with HTBI primers. TCRdb reprocessed the multiplex PCR reads with MiXCR, giving one entry per CDR3 protein. Of 300,000 to 400,000 distinct CDR3 sequences in the sample, 15% to 20% were seen once. Sequencing used peripheral blood. The origin of the receptors is an adult man with Graves' ophthalmopathy.

In its sample, this clonotype was seen many times. Being one base from a much bigger clone, this may be a read error. This chain links TRBV9 with TRBJ1-3, with 9 bases identical to TRBD1. The CDR3 consists of 18 residues. Germline CDR1 and CDR2: SGDLS and YYNGEE. V dropped 3 bases and J dropped 2; count of bases not matched to a gene: 12. The CDR3 region has the DNA TGTGCCAGCAGCGCCGGGACAGGGCTCTCGTCCGCTGGAAACACCATATATTTT. Amino acid sequence: CASSAGTGLSSAGNTIYF.

This clonotype was seen repeatedly, ten times or more. The chain joins TRBV9 to TRBJ2-2; TRBD2 aligns across 9 bases. Germline V gives CDR1 SGDLS, CDR2 YYNGEE. The CDR3 spans 16 residues. The ends lost 0 bases at V and 2 bases at J; junction bases unmatched: 2. Here the CDR3 reads CASSVELAGNTGELFF. CDR3 coding DNA: TGTGCCAGCAGCGTAGAACTAGCGGGTAACACCGGGGAGCTGTTTTTT.

The J gene is TRBJ1-2, the V gene TRBV6-2 or TRBV6-3; D unclear. With 6 bases removed from V and 5 bases from J, the gap between germline ends came to 16 bases. Germline V CDR1 and CDR2: MNHEY, SVGEGT. The CDR3 has 14 amino acids. The CDR3 nucleotides read TGTGCCAGCAGCCCGTCTCGTTTTGGGTATGGCTACACCTTC. Protein product: CASSPSRFGYGYTF.

As for this clonotype: At one end, the junction sequence differs from germline, possibly due to a read error. V is TRBV27 and J is TRBJ2-2, with a tentative D call TRBD2 (5 bases). CDR3 length: 14 amino acids. Germline V gives CDR1 MNHEY, CDR2 SMNVEV (reference sequence). CDR3 loop: CASRWVPLAGELSF. The CDR3 coding sequence is TGTGCCAGCCGGTGGGTGCCGTTGGCCGGGGAGCTGTCTTTT.

This clonotype was seen ten or more times. The rearrangement uses TRBV20-1 and TRBJ2-5; 8 bases are shared with TRBD1. V gave up 5 bases and J gave up 4 bases; unmatched junction bases: 0. CDR1 DFQATT and CDR2 SNEGSKA come from the germline V gene (reference sequence). This CDR3 region has 11 residues. CDR3 residues: CSAGTGETQYF. The DNA for the CDR3 is TGCAGTGCTGGGACAGGAGAGACCCAGTACTTC.

About this clonotype: The germline gene is not matched at one end of the junction; a read error may be the cause. The gene calls are TRBV29-1 and TRBJ1-3; tentatively, D is TRBD1 (6 bases). This CDR3 comprises 16 residues. CDR1 is SQVTM, CDR2 ANQGSEA, per germline. Written as DNA, the CDR3 is TGCAGCGTTTTAGCTCCGGGACAACTTTCTGAAAACACCATATATTTT. Translating gives CSVLAPGQLSENTIYF.

This clonotype was picked up many times. The V call is TRBV7-3, the J call TRBJ2-7; TRBD1 agrees at 9 bases. Unmatched junction bases numbered 8, after V lost 5 bases and J lost 6 bases. Germline V gene lookup returns CDR1 SGHTA and CDR2 FQGTGA. The CDR3 totals 14 residues. CDR3 amino acids: CASSPAGQGGEQYF. In nucleotides, the CDR3 is TGTGCCAGCAGCCCGGCGGGACAGGGTGGCGAGCAGTACTTC.

In its sample, this clonotype was seen many times. The chain employs TRBV12-3 or TRBV12-4 and TRBJ1-2; 7 positions match TRBD1. The CDR3 totals 13 residues. V dropped 5 bases and J dropped 6; count of bases not matched to a gene: 6. CDR3 bases: TGTGCCAGCAGTCCCCAGGGGGGCCATGGCTACACCTTC. It specifies CASSPQGGHGYTF.

This chain uses TRBV12-3 or TRBV12-4 with TRBJ2-5; 13 bases map to TRBD2. The CDR3 length is 18 residues. The junction had 16 bases not matched to a gene; V was cut back by 7 bases and J by 5 bases. In DNA form, the CDR3 reads TGTGCCAGCACCCCCCCACCCGGACTAGCGGGAGTTTGGGAGACCCAGTACTTC. This encodes CASTPPPGLAGVWETQYF.

This clonotype was observed many times. V usage is TRBV24-1 and J usage is TRBJ1-1; a possible D gene is TRBD1 (5 bases). In germline, CDR1 is KGHDR, CDR2 SFDVKD. Trimming shortened V by 4 bases and J by 5 bases, and 10 bases separated the two germline ends. The CDR3 consists of 13 residues. The CDR3 region is CATSDSGSTEAFF. In nucleotides, the CDR3 is TGTGCCACCAGTGACTCAGGGTCGACTGAAGCTTTCTTT.

This clonotype was seen a handful of times. This could be a read error, since a much larger clone is one nucleotide away. The CDR3 sequence: CASSLKSGPYEQYF. CDR3 nucleotides: TGTGCCAGCAGCTTAAAGTCAGGCCCCTACGAGCAGTACTTC. The chain uses TRBV7-3 and TRBJ2-7; D is uncertain. This CDR3 is built from 14 residues. Trimming left V 1 base short and J 2 bases short, with 9 bases between. Germline CDR1 and CDR2: SGHTA and FQGTGA.

This clonotype was counted once. This chain uses TRBV7-2 with TRBJ2-7, with D hard to call. The CDR3 sequence is 15 residues long. Deletions cut 5 bases from V and 2 bases from J, with 16 bases between. Germline V CDR1 and CDR2: SGHTA, FQGNSA. CDR3 region: CASSPVSQSPYEQYF. CDR3 coding DNA: TGTGCCAGCAGCCCTGTATCGCAAAGCCCCTACGAGCAGTACTTC. The full variable domain, in which reference TRBV7-2 and TRBJ2-7 provide the parts outside the CDR3, is GAGVSQSPSNKVTEKGKDVELRCDPISGHTALYWYRQSLGQGLEFLIYFQGNSAPDKSGLPSDRFSAERTGGSVSTLTIQRTQQEDSAVYLCASSPVSQSPYEQYFGPGTRLTVT.

V and J are TRBV12-3 or TRBV12-4 and TRBJ2-7; 9 bases align to TRBD1. The CDR3 length is 15 residues. J lost 3 bases, V lost 6 bases, and 9 bases had no gene match. The CDR3 sequence is CASSKRQGEYYEQYF. CDR3 nucleotide sequence: TGTGCCAGCAGCAAACGACAGGGGGAATACTACGAGCAGTACTTC.

This clonotype has at least ten counts. This chain links TRBV7-8 with TRBJ1-6; D is unresolved. The germline gives CDR1 SGHVS, CDR2 FQNEAQ. The length of the CDR3 is 15 residues. V lost 0 bases and J 6 bases, leaving 9 bases between the germline ends. The CDR3 here is CASSLAVGSNSPLHF. CDR3 nucleotide sequence: TGTGCCAGCAGCTTAGCCGTAGGGTCTAATTCACCCCTCCACTTT.

There are many counts of this clonotype. V and J are TRBV10-3 and TRBJ1-1; D is unclear. Germline values: CDR1 ENHRY, CDR2 SYGVKD. The CDR3 is made up of 13 amino acids. With 7 bases removed from V and 2 bases from J, the gap between germline ends came to 11 bases. The CDR3 coding sequence is TGTGCCATCACTATGGAGTCAAACACTGAAGCTTTCTTT. Encoded protein: CAITMESNTEAFF.

J is TRBJ2-1 and V is TRBV11-1; D uncertain. This CDR3 has 14 amino acids. V lost 4 bases to trimming and J lost 0 bases, with 7 bases between them. Looked up from germline, CDR1 is SGHAT and CDR2 is FQDESV (reference sequence). The DNA for the CDR3 is TGTGCCAGCAGCTCCCCCAGCTCCTACAATGAGCAGTTCTTC. As protein: CASSSPSSYNEQFF.

The sample holds a few counts of this clonotype. The rearrangement joins TRBV11-2 to TRBJ2-2; unclear D gene. The germline V gene has CDR1 SGHAT and CDR2 FQNNGV. The CDR3 totals 15 residues. V lost 0 bases to trimming and J lost 6 bases, with 11 bases between them. The CDR3 loop is CASSLDLTFSGELFF. The CDR3 nucleotides are TGTGCCAGCAGCTTAGATTTGACTTTTTCCGGGGAGCTGTTTTTT.

This clonotype was found once. The chain has TRBV19 and TRBJ1-1; D perhaps matches TRBD1 (5 bases). The length of the CDR3 is 15 residues. Germline loops: CDR1 LNHDA, CDR2 SQIVND (reference sequence). V shed 9 bases and J shed 1 base, with 18 bases lying between them. For the CDR3, the DNA is TGTGCCAGGAGCAACTGGGGCGGTGAGAACACTGAAGCTTTCTTT. Protein sequence: CARSNWGGENTEAFF.

At least ten counts were recorded for this clonotype. The rearrangement joins TRBV27 to TRBJ2-7; 9 bases agree with TRBD2. CDR1 is MNHEY and CDR2 is SMNVEV in the germline V gene (reference sequence). V shed 1 base, J shed 1 base, and the junction held 8 bases outside the gene matches. This CDR3 is 17 amino acids long. The CDR3 nucleotides are TGTGCCAGCAGTTTATTCCCGACTAGCGGCAATTCCTACGAGCAGTACTTC. This translates into CASSLFPTSGNSYEQYF.